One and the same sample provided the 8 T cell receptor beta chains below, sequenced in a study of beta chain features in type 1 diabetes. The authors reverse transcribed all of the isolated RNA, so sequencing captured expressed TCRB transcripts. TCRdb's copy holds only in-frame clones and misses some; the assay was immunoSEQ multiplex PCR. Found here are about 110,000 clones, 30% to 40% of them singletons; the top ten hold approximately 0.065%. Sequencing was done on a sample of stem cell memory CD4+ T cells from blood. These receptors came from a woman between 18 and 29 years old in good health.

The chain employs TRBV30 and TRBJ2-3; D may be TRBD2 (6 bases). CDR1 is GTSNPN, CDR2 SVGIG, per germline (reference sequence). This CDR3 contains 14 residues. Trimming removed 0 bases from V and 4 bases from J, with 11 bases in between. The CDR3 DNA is TGTGCCTGGAGTGTAACGGGAGTCCCAGATACGCAGTATTTT. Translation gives CAWSVTGVPDTQYF.

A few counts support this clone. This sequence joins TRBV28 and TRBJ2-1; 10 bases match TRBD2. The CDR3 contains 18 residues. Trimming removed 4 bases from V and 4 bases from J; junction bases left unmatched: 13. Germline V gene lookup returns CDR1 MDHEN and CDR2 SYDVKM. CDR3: CASSSTLLSGRRYNEQFF. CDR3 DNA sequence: TGTGCCAGCAGTTCGACTCTCCTTAGCGGGAGGAGGTACAATGAGCAGTTCTTC.

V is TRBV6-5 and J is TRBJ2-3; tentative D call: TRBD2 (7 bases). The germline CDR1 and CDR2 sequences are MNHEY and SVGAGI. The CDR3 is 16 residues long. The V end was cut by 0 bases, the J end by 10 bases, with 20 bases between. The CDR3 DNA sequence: TGTGCCAGCAGTTACTCGACTGTCGGGGGGCATAGGGCGCAGTATTTT. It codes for CASSYSTVGGHRAQYF.

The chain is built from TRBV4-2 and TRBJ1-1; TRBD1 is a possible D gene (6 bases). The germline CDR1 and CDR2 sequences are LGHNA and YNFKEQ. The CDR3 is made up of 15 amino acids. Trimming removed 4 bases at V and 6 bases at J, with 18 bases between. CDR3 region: CASSLVRRGAAEAFF. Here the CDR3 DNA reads TGTGCCAGCAGCCTAGTGCGTCGGGGGGCGGCTGAAGCTTTCTTT.

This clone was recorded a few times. The CDR3 sequence is CASSQDRGAVSVWNIQYF. The CDR3 coding sequence is TGCGCCAGCAGCCAAGATCGCGGGGCTGTGTCGGTTTGGAACATTCAGTACTTC. The chain employs TRBV4-1 and TRBJ2-4, with a tentative D call TRBD2 (6 bases). The CDR3 has 18 amino acids. Deletions cut 0 bases from V and 7 bases from J, with 22 bases between. CDR1 is MGHRA and CDR2 is YSYEKL in the germline V gene.

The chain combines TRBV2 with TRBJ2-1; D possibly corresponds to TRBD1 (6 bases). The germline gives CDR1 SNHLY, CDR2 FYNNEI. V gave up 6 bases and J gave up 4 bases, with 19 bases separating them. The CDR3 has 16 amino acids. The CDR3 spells CASRVRQAVGYNEQFF. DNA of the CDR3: TGTGCCAGCAGAGTTAGACAGGCTGTGGGGTACAATGAGCAGTTCTTC.

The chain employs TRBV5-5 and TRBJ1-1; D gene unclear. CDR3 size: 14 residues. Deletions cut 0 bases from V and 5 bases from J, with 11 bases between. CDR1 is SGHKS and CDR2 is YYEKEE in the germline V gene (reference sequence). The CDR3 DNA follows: TGTGCCAGCAGCTTGGCGGGAAGATGGACTGAAGCTTTCTTT. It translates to CASSLAGRWTEAFF.

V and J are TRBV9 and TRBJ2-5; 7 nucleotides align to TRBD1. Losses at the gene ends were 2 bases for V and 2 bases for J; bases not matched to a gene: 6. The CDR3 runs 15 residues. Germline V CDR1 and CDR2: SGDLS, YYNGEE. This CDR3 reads CASSVGQAPQETQYF. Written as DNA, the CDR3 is TGTGCCAGCAGCGTTGGACAGGCCCCACAAGAGACCCAGTACTTC.